The 29 T cell receptor beta chains given below trace back to one sample, sequenced in a study of blood T cell repertoires in COVID-19. Sequencing used immunoSEQ multiplex PCR; TCRdb keeps in-frame clones, though not all of them. The sample holds under 140,000 clones, around 74% seen once. Sequenced: peripheral blood. Receptors were obtained from an older woman with acute or convalescent COVID-19.

This clone was seen more than once but under ten times. V usage is TRBV19 and J usage is TRBJ1-1; 10 bases fit TRBD1. CDR3 length: 16 residues. CDR1 and CDR2 (germline): LNHDA, SQIVND (reference sequence). The V segment lost 7 bases and the J segment 10 bases; nucleotides outside the gene matches: 18. CDR3 in DNA: TGTGCCAGTATAGCGACAGGGGGCGTCTTAGGTCGAGGAGCTTTCTTT. It codes for CASIATGGVLGRGAFF. The full variable domain, its missing parts supplied by reference TRBV19 and TRBJ1-1, is DGGITQSPKYLFRKEGQNVTLSCEQNLNHDAMYWYRQDPGQGLRLIYYSQIVNDFQKGDIAEGYSVSREKKESFPLTVTSAQKNPTAFYLCASIATGGVLGRGAFFGQGTRLTVV.

CDR3 nucleotide sequence: TGTGCCAGCAGTTTGACAGGGGCGCCCCAGTACTTC. Amino acids: CASSLTGAPQYF. This chain links TRBV12-3 or TRBV12-4 with TRBJ2-7, with 8 nucleotides matching TRBD1. The junction had 5 bases not matched to a gene; V was cut back by 3 bases and J by 10 bases. CDR3 length: 12 amino acids.

The chain employs TRBV10-3 and TRBJ1-2, with 11 bases identical to TRBD1. The CDR3 covers 15 residues. V trimming: 7 bases; J trimming: 8 bases; junction bases outside the gene matches: 12. Germline values: CDR1 ENHRY, CDR2 SYGVKD. The CDR3 DNA sequence: TGTGCCATCAACGGTCACGGGACAGGGGGTGGCGGCTACACCTTC. It specifies CAINGHGTGGGGYTF.

The rearrangement joins TRBV6-4 to TRBJ1-3; TRBD1 aligns across 8 bases. Germline V CDR1 and CDR2: MRHNA, SNTAGT. Trimming cost V 4 bases and J 4 bases; bases outside gene matches: 9. The CDR3 spans 16 residues. The CDR3 coding sequence is TGTGCCAGCAGTGGCCGCGACAGGGGATCAGGAAACACCATATATTTT. Protein sequence: CASSGRDRGSGNTIYF.

For the CDR3, the DNA is TGCAGCGCTACTAGATTAAATGATAATGAAAAACTGTTTTTT. Protein: CSATRLNDNEKLFF. The chain is built from TRBV29-1 and TRBJ1-4; the D is unclear. Trimming pared 7 bases from V and 4 bases from J, leaving 16 bases between. The CDR3 runs 14 residues. CDR1 SQVTM and CDR2 ANQGSEA come from the germline V gene. The variable domain in full, with the rest retrieved from reference TRBV29-1 and TRBJ1-4, is SAVISQKPSRDICQRGTSLTIQCQVDSQVTMMFWYRQQPGQSLTLIATANQGSEATYESGFVIDKFPISRPNLTFSTLTVSNMSPEDSSIYLCSATRLNDNEKLFFGSGTQLSVL.

The chain carries TRBV20-1 and TRBJ1-1, with 7 nucleotides matching TRBD1. This CDR3 spans 15 amino acids. Germline V lookup: CDR1 DFQATT, CDR2 SNEGSKA (reference sequence). V trimming: 3 bases; J trimming: 0 bases; junction bases outside the gene matches: 7. CDR3 residues: CSASSVQGLNTEAFF. In DNA form, the CDR3 reads TGCAGTGCTAGTTCTGTACAGGGGTTGAACACTGAAGCTTTCTTT.

This clone was seen a handful of times. Other DNA sequences in the same sample also yield this CDR3. The CDR3 here is CASSLYGNTIYF. The DNA for the CDR3 is TGTGCCAGCAGCTTATATGGAAACACCATATATTTT. The rearrangement joins TRBV7-2 to TRBJ1-3; D is ambiguous. Germline assignment: CDR1 SGHTA and CDR2 FQGNSA. V was clipped by 2 bases and J by 3 bases, with 2 bases between them. This CDR3 region has 12 residues. Combining the CDR3 with reference TRBV7-2 and TRBJ1-3 gives the whole variable domain GAGVSQSPSNKVTEKGKDVELRCDPISGHTALYWYRQSLGQGLEFLIYFQGNSAPDKSGLPSDRFSAERTGGSVSTLTIQRTQQEDSAVYLCASSLYGNTIYFGEGSWLTVV.

The chain combines TRBV5-1 with TRBJ2-5; 11 bases are a match to TRBD2. CDR1 is SGHRS, CDR2 YFSETQ, per germline. The V and J ends lost 6 bases and 1 base, in that order; junction bases with no gene match: 2. The CDR3 length is 14 residues. The CDR3 reads CASTSGGFQETQYF. CDR3 bases: TGCGCCAGCACTAGCGGGGGGTTCCAAGAGACCCAGTACTTC.

This clone occurred a few times. The rearrangement joins TRBV6-6 to TRBJ2-7, with TRBD1 identical over 11 bases. Germline lookup yields CDR1 MNHNY and CDR2 SVGAGI (reference sequence). The CDR3 spans 16 residues. Germline trimming cut 6 bases from V and 0 bases from J; bases unmatched to any gene: 7. The DNA of the CDR3 is TGTGCCAGCAGCTCCGCCGGGACAGGGGGCTCCTACGAGCAGTACTTC. Translating it yields CASSSAGTGGSYEQYF.

The rearrangement links TRBV5-1 to TRBJ1-4; 9 bases are shared with TRBD1. V lost 6 bases and J lost 0; bases outside the gene matches: 9. Per the germline V gene, CDR1 is SGHRS and CDR2 is YFSETQ. The length of the CDR3 is 17 residues. In nucleotides, the CDR3 is TGCGCCAGCACCCGACAGGGGGGCCTTGCAACTAATGAAAAACTGTTTTTT. Protein sequence: CASTRQGGLATNEKLFF.

The rearrangement uses TRBV4-2 and TRBJ2-1, with D tentatively TRBD2 (7 bases). Germline CDR1 is LGHNA and CDR2 is YNFKEQ. CDR3 length: 16 amino acids. The V end was cut by 1 base, the J end by 7 bases, with 17 bases between. CDR3 sequence (DNA): TGTGCCAGCAGCCAAGTCTCCCGGGGGGCCACGAATGAGCAGTTCTTC. Its translation: CASSQVSRGATNEQFF.

The rearrangement uses TRBV27 and TRBJ1-6, with TRBD1 matching 10 bases. CDR3 length: 16 residues. Unmatched junction bases numbered 9, after V lost 4 bases and J lost 9 bases. Looked up from germline, CDR1 is MNHEY and CDR2 is SMNVEV (reference sequence). The CDR3 loop is CASSSTGTGVGSPLHF. The CDR3 DNA sequence: TGTGCCAGCAGTTCCACTGGGACAGGGGTAGGTTCACCCCTCCACTTT.

The chain joins TRBV27 to TRBJ1-5; tentative D call: TRBD1 (5 bases). V lost 4 bases and J lost 6, with 16 bases in between. The germline CDR1 and CDR2 sequences are MNHEY and SMNVEV (reference sequence). The CDR3 is 15 amino acids. CDR3 nucleotides: TGTGCCAGCAGTTCCGAATACCTAGGGGCTCAGCCCCAGCATTTT. This codes for CASSSEYLGAQPQHF.

A note on this clone: Within the sample, other DNA sequences also encode this same CDR3. This rearrangement joins TRBV2 to TRBJ1-1, with D possibly matching TRBD1 (5 bases). The V end lost 3 bases, the J end lost 2 bases, and 7 bases lay between the germline ends. The CDR3 loop spans 13 amino acids. Germline CDR1 SNHLY, CDR2 FYNNEI. This CDR3 is CASSEQGNTEAFF. CDR3 bases: TGTGCCAGCAGTGAGCAGGGTAACACTGAAGCTTTCTTT.

The J gene is TRBJ2-5, the V gene TRBV29-1, with D maybe TRBD1 (5 bases). The CDR3 length is 14 residues. The ends were cut back, 7 bases at V and 5 bases at J, with 20 bases in the middle. Germline values: CDR1 SQVTM, CDR2 ANQGSEA. The CDR3 loop reads CSGNDGARMETQYF. CDR3 in DNA: TGCAGCGGCAACGATGGGGCGCGCATGGAGACCCAGTACTTC. Based on the CDR3 plus reference TRBV29-1 and TRBJ2-5, the full variable domain is SAVISQKPSRDICQRGTSLTIQCQVDSQVTMMFWYRQQPGQSLTLIATANQGSEATYESGFVIDKFPISRPNLTFSTLTVSNMSPEDSSIYLCSGNDGARMETQYFGPGTRLLVL.

The chain joins TRBV27 to TRBJ1-1; D perhaps matches TRBD1 (6 bases). V was trimmed by 8 bases and J by 1 base, leaving 14 bases between them. Germline CDR1 reads MNHEY; CDR2 reads SMNVEV (reference sequence). CDR3 size: 14 residues. CDR3 nucleotide sequence: TGTGCCAGCCGGTGGGGACACACGAACACTGAAGCTTTCTTT. Translated: CASRWGHTNTEAFF.

This clone came up a few times. The chain has TRBV19 and TRBJ1-1; 10 bases align to TRBD1. V was pared by 8 bases and J by 2 bases, with 5 bases of the junction left unmatched. The CDR3 runs 14 residues. CDR1 and CDR2 (germline): LNHDA, SQIVND (reference sequence). CDR3 sequence reads: CASQRDRGNTEAFF. Written as DNA, the CDR3 is TGTGCCAGTCAGCGGGACAGGGGAAACACTGAAGCTTTCTTT.

This clone was recorded many times. This rearrangement joins TRBV5-1 to TRBJ2-1; 9 positions agree with TRBD1. V was pared by 5 bases and J by 6 bases, with 3 bases of the junction left unmatched. In germline, CDR1 is SGHRS, CDR2 YFSETQ. The length of the CDR3 is 13 residues. The CDR3 DNA is TGCGCCAGCAGTAAGACAGGGGGCAATGAGCAGTTCTTC. Protein product: CASSKTGGNEQFF.

This sequence joins TRBV7-2 and TRBJ2-1; the D gene is possibly TRBD2 (7 bases). The CDR3 sequence is 16 residues long. The V end lost 2 bases, the J end lost 6 bases, and 17 bases lay between the germline ends. In germline, CDR1 is SGHTA, CDR2 FQGNSA. The CDR3 DNA sequence: TGTGCCAGCAGCTTACTTGGCGGGGGCGTTGCCAATGAGCAGTTCTTC. The encoded protein is CASSLLGGGVANEQFF.

This sequence joins TRBV5-4 and TRBJ1-4; perhaps TRBD1 as D (5 bases). V was pared by 0 bases and J by 0 bases, with 12 bases between. The CDR3 totals 17 residues. Germline values: CDR1 SGHNT, CDR2 YYREEE (reference sequence). The chain's CDR3 is CASSLARTRATNEKLFF. For the CDR3, the DNA is TGTGCCAGCAGCTTGGCCAGGACACGGGCAACTAATGAAAAACTGTTTTTT.

This clone was seen a handful of times. The V call is TRBV11-2, the J call TRBJ1-3, with 7 bases identical to TRBD1. Germline CDR1 reads SGHAT; CDR2 reads FQNNGV. The CDR3 sequence is 19 residues long. J gave up 0 bases and V 5 bases, and 16 bases lay outside the gene matches. CDR3 nucleotides: TGTGCCAGCAGCGCGAAAACCGGGACAGCCCACTTCTCTGGAAACACCATATATTTT. It is translated as CASSAKTGTAHFSGNTIYF.

The chain uses TRBV20-1 and TRBJ2-7, with D perhaps matching TRBD1 or TRBD2 (5 bases each). CDR1 and CDR2 from the germline V gene are DFQATT and SNEGSKA (reference sequence). The length of the CDR3 is 15 residues. Trimming left V 3 bases short and J 1 base short, with 16 bases between. CDR3 DNA sequence: TGCAGTGCTAGTAGCGAAATAGGGGAATCCTACGAGCAGTACTTC. Its translation: CSASSEIGESYEQYF.

A single count supports this clone. The gene calls are TRBV6-6 and TRBJ1-2, with D perhaps matching TRBD1 (6 bases). The germline V gene has CDR1 MNHNY and CDR2 SVGAGI (reference sequence). This CDR3 has 16 amino acids. V was pared by 6 bases and J by 8 bases, with 25 bases between. CDR3 amino acids: CASSPDSDRSLWGYTF. In DNA form, the CDR3 reads TGTGCCAGCAGCCCAGACTCAGACAGGAGCCTCTGGGGCTACACCTTC.

The chain is built from TRBV29-1 and TRBJ2-1; 9 positions match TRBD2. The CDR3 totals 12 residues. V shed 7 bases, J shed 6 bases, and the junction held 4 bases outside the gene matches. From germline, CDR1 is SQVTM and CDR2 ANQGSEA. In nucleotides, the CDR3 is TGCAGCGCACGCGGGGGGGCCAATGAGCAGTTCTTC. It specifies CSARGGANEQFF.

This chain joins TRBV7-9 and TRBJ1-1; a possible D gene is TRBD1 (6 bases). The CDR3 is made up of 16 amino acids. V lost 10 bases, J lost 6 bases, and 27 bases lay in between. Germline V gene sequence: CDR1 SEHNR, CDR2 FQNEAQ (reference sequence). Here the CDR3 DNA reads TGTGCCACCCACAGGGTTTTCGGTAGTAGGCTGGCTGAAGCTTTCTTT. Translating it yields CATHRVFGSRLAEAFF.

The genes are TRBV7-3 and TRBJ1-2; no reliable D call. The CDR3 length is 15 residues. Looked up from germline, CDR1 is SGHTA and CDR2 is FQGTGA. V was cut by 1 base and J by 0 bases, with 9 bases left in between. CDR3 protein: CASSLSPGSNYGYTF. The DNA of the CDR3 is TGTGCCAGCAGCTTAAGTCCGGGGTCTAACTATGGCTACACCTTC.

The chain uses TRBV11-2 and TRBJ2-7; TRBD1 matches 7 bases. Germline V gene lookup returns CDR1 SGHAT and CDR2 FQNNGV. The CDR3 sequence is 17 residues long. V shed 0 bases, J shed 6 bases, and the junction held 14 bases outside the gene matches. CDR3 sequence (DNA): TGTGCCAGCAGCTTAGACCCTAGGGACAGTCGGGGTGGCGAGCAGTACTTC. Residues: CASSLDPRDSRGGEQYF.

This chain links TRBV5-1 with TRBJ2-5; perhaps TRBD1 as D (6 bases). Germline CDR1 SGHRS, CDR2 YFSETQ. V dropped 4 bases and J dropped 5 bases, with 18 bases sitting between them. This CDR3 is 15 amino acids long. The CDR3 DNA is TGCGCCAGCAGCATCCAGGGGACCGCTGGGGAGACCCAGTACTTC. Its protein product is CASSIQGTAGETQYF.

The CDR3 is CASRMTESSGNTIYF. In DNA form, the CDR3 reads TGTGCCAGCAGGATGACAGAGAGCTCTGGAAACACCATATATTTT. The rearrangement uses TRBV2 and TRBJ1-3; D is possibly TRBD1 (5 bases). Germline loops: CDR1 SNHLY, CDR2 FYNNEI. CDR3 length: 15 amino acids. V was cut by 6 bases and J by 0 bases, with 12 bases left in between.